This T cell receptor (beta chain) stems from a study of T cell responses to AZD1222 COVID-19 vaccine. Study-level information: The analysis combined second doses at about 4 or about 12 weeks.

Of note for this clone: No antigen is known for it.

The V end was cut by 2 bases, the J end by 10 bases, with 10 bases between. The CDR3 is 12 amino acids. Germline CDR1 is SGHRS and CDR2 is YFSETQ. Notes on the study in general: The reported proportion of spike-specific TCRs targeting unmutated variant regions was nearly half.

Profiled with immunoSEQ multiplex PCR; TCRdb holds only in-frame clones, not every one. This table has about 95,000 clones, roughly nine tenths appearing once. This sequence joins TRBV5-1 and TRBJ2-1; TRBD2 is a possible D gene (6 bases). The sequenced sample was peripheral blood, obtained on day 0 of AZD1222 vaccination. This receptor was taken from an adult in good health. The CDR3 bases are TGCGCCAGCAGCTTCTCGGGAGAAGAGCAGTTCTTC. Residues: CASSFSGEEQFF.